Given below is one T cell receptor beta chain in context. Its antigen remains unidentified. The CDR3 loop spans 17 amino acids. TCRdb reanalyzed the 5' RACE reads, giving one entry per CDR3 protein sequence and no DNA. This specimen shows 110,000 to 150,000 distinct CDR3 sequences; the ten leading clones hold 1.2%. The data originate from a study of monozygotic twins with inflammatory bowel disease. Overall study results and limits: The authors could not tell different T cell subtypes apart. Other individuals had fewer clonotypes in common with IBD patients than with healthy twins, especially with disease activity.

V and J are TRBV12-3 or TRBV12-4 and TRBJ1-5; TCRdb calls TRBD1, which cannot be checked without DNA. This sequence was found in a human donor with ulcerative colitis or Crohn's disease, or a healthy co-twin of an affected twin (not recorded which). Sequencing was carried out using blood. This CDR3 reads CASSLRGSPKANQPQHF.